The 14 T cell receptor beta chains given below trace back to one sample, sequenced in a study of metastatic and nonmetastatic thyroid tumors. TCRdb reanalyzed the PCR reads via MiXCR. The repertoire includes about 56,000 clones, roughly 30% of them detected once, and about 16% sits in the top ten. Thyroid surgery was preceded by no treatment in any patient. The sequencing input was blood. These receptors came from a female donor with papillary thyroid cancer or a benign thyroid nodule (not recorded which). Some clones in this sample may be carry-over from other donors' samples.

This clone was observed a handful of times. The rearrangement joins TRBV10-1 to TRBJ2-3, with 9 bases that match TRBD1. Looked up from germline, CDR1 is WNHNN and CDR2 is SYGVQD (reference sequence). The CDR3 is made up of 14 amino acids. After removal of 0 bases from V and 6 bases from J, the junction contained 1 base not matched to a gene. The CDR3 sequence: CASSESGTGDTQYF. CDR3 bases: TGCGCCAGCAGTGAGTCCGGGACAGGGGATACGCAGTATTTT.

This rearrangement joins TRBV11-2 to TRBJ2-3; TRBD2 matches 11 bases. There are 16 residues in the CDR3. The V gene end was trimmed by 5 bases and the J gene end by 0 bases; junction bases not matched to a gene: 4. Per the germline V gene, CDR1 is SGHAT and CDR2 is FQNNGV. The CDR3: CASSPRTSGSTDTQYF. DNA for the CDR3: TGTGCCAGCAGCCCCCGGACTAGCGGGAGCACAGATACGCAGTATTTT.

The table lists this clone with a few counts. V usage is TRBV19 and J usage is TRBJ2-1; D is undetermined. Deletions cut 1 base from V and 9 bases from J, with 10 bases between. The CDR3 consists of 13 residues. The germline CDR1 and CDR2 sequences are LNHDA and SQIVND (reference sequence). The chain's CDR3 is CASSIGLSAEQFF. The CDR3, as DNA: TGTGCCAGTAGTATAGGTCTGAGTGCTGAGCAGTTCTTC.

This clone is a singleton in its sample. V is TRBV3-1 and J is TRBJ2-7; the D gene is possibly TRBD1 (6 bases). The CDR3 has 14 amino acids. CDR1 LGHDT and CDR2 YNNKEL come from the germline V gene (reference sequence). The V gene lost 4 bases and the J gene lost 4 bases, with 14 bases spanning the gap. The CDR3 DNA reads TGTGCCAGCAGCCGGGCCCTCAGGGGTTACGAGCAGTACTTC. Translated: CASSRALRGYEQYF.

In its sample, this clone was seen a few times. In DNA form, the CDR3 reads TGCAGTGCGGAAGAAATGGGACTAGACTACAATGAGCAGTTCTTC. This sequence encodes CSAEEMGLDYNEQFF. This rearrangement joins TRBV20-1 to TRBJ2-1, with 8 bases fitting TRBD2. J gave up 3 bases and V 6 bases, and 10 bases lay outside the gene matches. Germline V gene lookup returns CDR1 DFQATT and CDR2 SNEGSKA (reference sequence). CDR3 length equals 15 residues.

By sample fraction, this clone is medium-sized (0.01 to 0.1%). The chain has TRBV2 and TRBJ1-2; 7 nucleotides match TRBD1. CDR1 is SNHLY and CDR2 is FYNNEI in the germline V gene. After removal of 6 bases from V and 3 bases from J, the junction contained 7 bases not matched to a gene. This CDR3 contains 14 residues. The CDR3 here is CASRNRGGDYGYTF. CDR3 in DNA: TGTGCCAGCAGGAACAGGGGAGGTGACTATGGCTACACCTTC.

The J gene is TRBJ2-7, the V gene TRBV19; D might be TRBD2 (5 bases). V was pared by 6 bases and J by 7 bases, with 16 bases between. CDR1 and CDR2 (germline): LNHDA, SQIVND (reference sequence). The CDR3 is 13 amino acids. The CDR3 spells CASRGTGMGEQYF. The CDR3 DNA reads as TGTGCCAGTAGGGGTACGGGGATGGGGGAGCAGTACTTC.

This clone was observed at least ten times. The DNA of the CDR3 is TGCAGTGCTAGGAAGGGGGCCGGGGATCAGCCCCAGCATTTT. Protein sequence: CSARKGAGDQPQHF. The chain joins TRBV20-1 to TRBJ1-5; 7 bases are a match to TRBD1. From germline, CDR1 is DFQATT and CDR2 SNEGSKA (reference sequence). V shed 3 bases, J shed 5 bases, and the junction held 7 bases outside the gene matches. The CDR3 loop spans 14 amino acids.

The J gene is TRBJ1-2, the V gene TRBV11-2; D is unclear. The CDR3 has 12 amino acids. Per germline, CDR1 SGHAT and CDR2 FQNNGV. Trimming took off 6 bases at V and 5 bases at J, with 10 bases between the two ends. In DNA, the CDR3 is TGTGCCAGCAGTCCTAATGGGTATGGCTACACCTTC. This codes for CASSPNGYGYTF. Filled out from reference TRBV11-2 and TRBJ1-2, the complete variable domain reads EAGVAQSPRYKIIEKRQSVAFWCNPISGHATLYWYQQILGQGPKLLIQFQNNGVVDDSQLPKDRFSAERLKGVDSTLKIQPAKLEDSAVYLCASSPNGYGYTFGSGTRLTVV.

This clone came up a few times. V and J are TRBV7-8 and TRBJ2-2; maybe TRBD2 (6 bases). The V gene's germline CDR1 is SGHVS and CDR2 FQNEAQ. Trimming took off 5 bases at V and 6 bases at J, with 16 bases between the two ends. This CDR3 contains 15 residues. Here the CDR3 reads CASSRDLVGSGELFF. In DNA form, the CDR3 reads TGTGCCAGCAGCCGGGACTTGGTAGGGTCCGGGGAGCTGTTTTTT.

This clone has ten or more counts. The chain carries TRBV30 and TRBJ2-5; D is unclear. The CDR3 is 14 residues long. The V end lost 1 base, the J end lost 4 bases, and 13 bases lay between the germline ends. Germline V gene data show CDR1 as GTSNPN and CDR2 as SVGIG (reference sequence). CDR3 sequence (DNA): TGTGCCTGGAGTGATTCCGGGTGGGGAGAGACCCAGTACTTC. Amino acids: CAWSDSGWGETQYF.

The chain carries TRBV28 and TRBJ1-6; D might be TRBD1 (5 bases). The CDR3 contains 15 residues. The germline gives CDR1 MDHEN, CDR2 SYDVKM. The V end lost 5 bases, the J end lost 7 bases, and 15 bases lay between the germline ends. The CDR3 reads CASSPPGGRNSPLHF. The CDR3 coding sequence is TGTGCCAGCAGTCCCCCCGGGGGTCGCAATTCACCCCTCCACTTT.

The V gene is TRBV20-1, the J gene TRBJ2-7, with 10 bases that match TRBD2. The CDR3 runs to 17 residues. The V gene end was trimmed by 0 bases and the J gene end by 5 bases; junction bases not matched to a gene: 13. Germline assignment: CDR1 DFQATT and CDR2 SNEGSKA (reference sequence). CDR3 DNA sequence: TGCAGTGCTAGAGAACTAGCGGGACGTCCTAATCGGCACGAGCAGTACTTC. Residues: CSARELAGRPNRHEQYF.

The V call is TRBV30, the J call TRBJ2-2; D ambiguous. The length of the CDR3 is 13 residues. CDR1 is GTSNPN and CDR2 is SVGIG in the germline V gene (reference sequence). V lost 4 bases to trimming and J lost 6 bases, with 12 bases between them. The CDR3 nucleotides read TGTGCCTGGAACCCGACCCCCCCCGGGGAGCTGTTTTTT. It codes for CAWNPTPPGELFF.